The clone carrying this TCR beta chain showed up many times. What it binds is not known. As for time point: sample taken at primary tumor resection. This sample was included in a study of spatial heterogeneity in lung cancer. General study findings and limits: Expanded alpha and beta TCR counts within tumors tracked tumor mutation counts.

TCRdb re-called the 5' RACE reads with MiXCR, one entry per CDR3 protein. The sample shows roughly 12,000 distinct CDR3 sequences, around 6.6% of them seen only once. CDR3 size: 11 residues. The ends were cut back, 9 bases at V and 4 bases at J, with 8 bases in the middle. CDR1 and CDR2 (germline): SNHLY, FYNNEI. The sequenced sample was lung tumor tissue, obtained at surgery. The genes are TRBV2 and TRBJ2-3, with D uncertain. The TCR sequence derives from a female donor with early-stage non-small cell lung cancer. In nucleotides, the CDR3 is TGTGCCAGTGGACGGCCAGATACGCAGTATTTT. Residues: CASGRPDTQYF.